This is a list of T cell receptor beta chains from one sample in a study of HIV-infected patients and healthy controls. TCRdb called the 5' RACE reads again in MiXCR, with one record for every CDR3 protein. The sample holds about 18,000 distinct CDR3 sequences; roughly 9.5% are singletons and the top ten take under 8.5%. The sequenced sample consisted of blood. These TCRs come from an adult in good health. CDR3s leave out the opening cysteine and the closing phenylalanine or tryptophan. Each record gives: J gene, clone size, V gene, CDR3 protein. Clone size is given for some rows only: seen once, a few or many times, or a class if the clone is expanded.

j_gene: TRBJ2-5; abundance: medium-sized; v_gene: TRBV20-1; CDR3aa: SASYGEETQY
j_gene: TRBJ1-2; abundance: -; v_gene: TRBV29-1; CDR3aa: SVEDSRGAYYGYT
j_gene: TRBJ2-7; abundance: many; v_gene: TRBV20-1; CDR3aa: SASGSSYEQY
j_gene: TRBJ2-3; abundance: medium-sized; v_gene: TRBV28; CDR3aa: ASSSAVADTQY
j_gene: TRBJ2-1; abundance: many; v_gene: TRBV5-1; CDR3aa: ASSGTGTSGYNEQF
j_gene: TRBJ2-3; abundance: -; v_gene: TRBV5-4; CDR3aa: ASSLPPGGRTDTQY
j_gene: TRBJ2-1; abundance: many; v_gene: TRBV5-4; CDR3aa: ASSRDLDEQF
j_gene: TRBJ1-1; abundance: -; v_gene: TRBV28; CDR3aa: ASSYRAGTGGTEAF
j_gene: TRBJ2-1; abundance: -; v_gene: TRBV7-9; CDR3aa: ASSSRGGFTASQSYNEQF
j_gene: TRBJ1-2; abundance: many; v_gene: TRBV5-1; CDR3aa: ASRPRTGDDYGYT
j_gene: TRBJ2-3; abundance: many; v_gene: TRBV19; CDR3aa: ASTEMGGDTQY
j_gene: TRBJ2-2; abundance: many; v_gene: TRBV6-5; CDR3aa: ASAQGNTGELF
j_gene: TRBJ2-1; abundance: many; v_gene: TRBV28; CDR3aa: ASTTGGGRNEQF
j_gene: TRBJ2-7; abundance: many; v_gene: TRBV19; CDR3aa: ASSPGTRSYEQY
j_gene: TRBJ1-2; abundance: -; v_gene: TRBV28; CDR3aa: ASRPTDNYGYT
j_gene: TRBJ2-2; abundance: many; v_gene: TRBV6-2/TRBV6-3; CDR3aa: ASTSTRANTGELF
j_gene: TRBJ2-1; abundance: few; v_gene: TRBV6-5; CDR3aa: ASSPSGALNEQF
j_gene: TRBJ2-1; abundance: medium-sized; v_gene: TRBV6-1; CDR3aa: ASSVGNNEQF
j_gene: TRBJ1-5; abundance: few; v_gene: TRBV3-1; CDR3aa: ASSQEFRGQPQH
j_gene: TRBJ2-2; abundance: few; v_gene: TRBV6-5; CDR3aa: ASKSGAGMAGELF
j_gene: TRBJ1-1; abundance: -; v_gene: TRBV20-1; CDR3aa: SARDIGNMNTEAF
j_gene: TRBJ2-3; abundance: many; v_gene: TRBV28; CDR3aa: ASSPNWTGSTDTQY
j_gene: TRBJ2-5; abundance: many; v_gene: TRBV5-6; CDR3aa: ASSLIDQETQY
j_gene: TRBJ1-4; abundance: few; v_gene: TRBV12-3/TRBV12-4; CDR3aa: ASTPMGVGEKLF
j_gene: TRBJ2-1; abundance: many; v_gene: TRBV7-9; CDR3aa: ASSTGGGLNEQF
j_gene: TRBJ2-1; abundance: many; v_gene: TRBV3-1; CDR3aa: ASSQSPTWGTKRDSYNEQF
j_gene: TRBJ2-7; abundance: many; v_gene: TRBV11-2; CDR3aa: ASSSKDLGHLYEQY
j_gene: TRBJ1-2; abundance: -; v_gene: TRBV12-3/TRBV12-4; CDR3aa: ASSLGQGERNGYT
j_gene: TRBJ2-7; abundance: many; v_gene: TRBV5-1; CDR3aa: ASRPWARKASTYNEQY
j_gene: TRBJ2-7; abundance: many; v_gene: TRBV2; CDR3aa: ASRASRVDTYEQY
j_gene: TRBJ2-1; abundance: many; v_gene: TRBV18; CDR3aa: ASSPRASGYNEQF
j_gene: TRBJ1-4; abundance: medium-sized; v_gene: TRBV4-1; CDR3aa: ASSQLTVTNEKLF
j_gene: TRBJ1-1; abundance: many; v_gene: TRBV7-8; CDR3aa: ASSLRMQGLAEAF
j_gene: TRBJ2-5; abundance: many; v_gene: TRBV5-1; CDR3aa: ASNDRDQETQY
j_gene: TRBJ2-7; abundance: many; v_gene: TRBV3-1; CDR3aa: ASSRRDGPLEEQY
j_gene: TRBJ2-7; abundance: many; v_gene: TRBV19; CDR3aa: ASSIGQGGNEQY